This T cell receptor beta chain was obtained from a study of blood T cell repertoires in COVID-19. Study-wide context: The origin of the acute and convalescent COVID-19 samples was the United States, Italy and Spain.

Authors' processing steps: Amplification with reference gene primers provided the estimates of nucleated cell counts. TCRdb's copy holds only in-frame clones and misses some; the assay was immunoSEQ multiplex PCR. V and J calls and clone size are as listed in that table; D and trimming were resolved from the DNA. The table has around 97,000 clones, roughly 90% seen once. This clone was seen more than once but under ten times. The CDR3 contains 13 residues. Trimming stripped 3 bases from V and 5 bases from J, with 8 bases between. The receptor's source is an older woman with acute or convalescent COVID-19. The specimen sequenced was peripheral blood. This rearrangement joins TRBV12-3 or TRBV12-4 to TRBJ2-1; D is possibly TRBD2 (5 bases). CDR3 loop: CASSFQLDNEQFF. CDR3 bases: TGTGCCAGCAGTTTCCAACTAGACAATGAGCAGTTCTTC.